Listed here are 13 T cell receptor beta chains from one sample, sequenced in a study of blood T cell repertoires in COVID-19. Profiling relied on immunoSEQ multiplex PCR, and the TCRdb table lists in-frame clones only, not all of them. The table has roughly 18,000 clones, about nine tenths seen once. Sequenced sample: peripheral blood. The receptors were sampled from a human donor in a cohort sampled during active COVID-19.

J is TRBJ1-2 and V is TRBV3-1 (or the pseudogene TRBV3-2), with 8 bases aligning to TRBD1. The CDR3 runs 14 residues. V lost 6 bases, J lost 3 bases, and 6 bases stayed unmatched. Germline V gene lookup returns CDR1 LGHDT and CDR2 YNNKEL (reference sequence). CDR3 nucleotides: TGTGCCAGCAGGAAACCAGGGGGCGACTATGGCTACACCTTC. It translates to CASRKPGGDYGYTF.

The V call is TRBV4-2, the J call TRBJ2-5; TRBD1 matches 8 bases. The CDR3 sequence is 15 residues long. V was clipped by 4 bases and J by 6 bases; unmatched bases: 10. The germline CDR1 and CDR2 sequences are LGHNA and YNFKEQ. As DNA, the CDR3 is TGTGCCAGCAGCCCTCGGACAGGGCCCGATCAGACCCAGTACTTC. Its translation is CASSPRTGPDQTQYF.

V usage is TRBV5-1 and J usage is TRBJ2-1, with TRBD2 identical over 8 bases. The germline V gene has CDR1 SGHRS and CDR2 YFSETQ. This CDR3 is built from 15 residues. J was trimmed by 8 bases and V by 7 bases; bases with no gene match: 14. CDR3 DNA: TGCGCCAGCTCCACGCGGGGGGCCGATGTCGATGAGCAGTTCTTC. Its protein product is CASSTRGADVDEQFF.

V gene TRBV7-3 combines with J gene TRBJ2-1, with 9 bases fitting TRBD2. The length of the CDR3 is 15 residues. In germline, CDR1 is SGHTA, CDR2 FQGTGA. Unmatched junction bases numbered 0, after V lost 1 base and J lost 2 bases. The CDR3 loop is CASSLSGGAYNEQFF. The CDR3 DNA is TGTGCCAGCAGCTTAAGCGGGGGGGCCTACAATGAGCAGTTCTTC.

In its sample, this clone was seen once. The rearrangement links TRBV20-1 to TRBJ2-2, with 15 bases that match TRBD2. Germline values: CDR1 DFQATT, CDR2 SNEGSKA (reference sequence). V dropped 3 bases and J dropped 0; count of bases not matched to a gene: 8. The CDR3 has 19 amino acids. The CDR3 is CSASKSRTSGRANTGELFF. Here the CDR3 DNA reads TGCAGTGCTAGTAAGTCTCGGACTAGCGGGAGGGCGAACACCGGGGAGCTGTTTTTT.

The chain combines TRBV14 with TRBJ2-7, with unresolved D. There are 13 residues in the CDR3. CDR1 is SGHDN and CDR2 is FVKESK in the germline V gene. V was cut by 4 bases and J by 0 bases, with 7 bases left in between. The CDR3 loop is CASSRPNSYEQYF. DNA of the CDR3: TGTGCCAGCAGCCGGCCAAACTCCTACGAGCAGTACTTC.

The chain links TRBV6-6 to TRBJ1-4; no firm D call. V was trimmed by 0 bases and J by 13 bases, leaving 18 bases between them. The CDR3 runs to 15 residues. The germline V gene encodes CDR1 MNHNY and CDR2 SVGAGI (reference sequence). The CDR3 DNA reads as TGTGCCAGCAGTTACTCAAAACCCACCCCTACTTTACTGTTTTTT. Protein product: CASSYSKPTPTLLFF.

The chain uses TRBV5-1 and TRBJ1-6; no definite D call. CDR1 is SGHRS, CDR2 YFSETQ, per germline. V was shortened by 0 bases and J by 7 bases, with 11 bases between the two germline ends. The CDR3 runs 15 residues. DNA for the CDR3: TGCGCCAGCAGCTTGGGTCCAGGCGGGAATTCACCCCTCCACTTT. Its protein product is CASSLGPGGNSPLHF.

The V gene is TRBV6-5, the J gene TRBJ1-2; TRBD1 matches 9 bases. Germline assignment: CDR1 MNHEY and CDR2 SVGAGI. This CDR3 has 13 amino acids. The trim removed 6 bases at V and 5 bases at J, leaving 4 bases unmatched. The CDR3 coding sequence is TGTGCCAGCAGCCGGGACAGGGCGTATGGCTACACCTTC. It yields the protein CASSRDRAYGYTF.

CDR3 sequence (DNA): TGCGCCAGCAGCTTAAACCGGGACAATGGAAACACCATATATTTT. It encodes CASSLNRDNGNTIYF. The rearrangement uses TRBV5-1 and TRBJ1-3; maybe TRBD1 (6 bases). Germline V lookup: CDR1 SGHRS, CDR2 YFSETQ. Trimming removed 2 bases from V and 3 bases from J, with 12 bases in between. CDR3 length: 15 amino acids.

This clone has more than one count but fewer than ten. The genes are TRBV30 and TRBJ1-2; 10 bases map to TRBD1. CDR1 GTSNPN and CDR2 SVGIG come from the germline V gene (reference sequence). J was trimmed by 7 bases and V by 5 bases; bases with no gene match: 4. This CDR3 is built from 12 residues. The DNA of the CDR3 is TGTGCCTGGGGACAGGGGGGAGGTGGCTACACCTTC. Encoded protein: CAWGQGGGGYTF.

V is TRBV19 and J is TRBJ1-1, with 9 bases identical to TRBD1. The CDR3 spans 14 residues. CDR1 LNHDA and CDR2 SQIVND come from the germline V gene (reference sequence). J lost 7 bases, V lost 5 bases, and 8 bases had no gene match. CDR3 nucleotide sequence: TGTGCCAGTAGTGTTACACAGGGGGCAGGTGAAGCTTTCTTT. This sequence encodes CASSVTQGAGEAFF. The entire variable domain, with the rest obtained from reference TRBV19 and TRBJ1-1, is as follows: DGGITQSPKYLFRKEGQNVTLSCEQNLNHDAMYWYRQDPGQGLRLIYYSQIVNDFQKGDIAEGYSVSREKKESFPLTVTSAQKNPTAFYLCASSVTQGAGEAFFGQGTRLTVV.

V usage is TRBV5-4 and J usage is TRBJ2-3, with 10 bases aligning to TRBD2. The V and J ends lost 1 base and 2 bases, in that order; junction bases with no gene match: 10. The CDR3 loop spans 18 amino acids. Germline V gives CDR1 SGHNT, CDR2 YYREEE (reference sequence). The CDR3 is CASSLTSLAGGLTDTQYF. The CDR3 region has the DNA TGTGCCAGCAGCTTGACAAGTTTAGCGGGGGGACTCACAGATACGCAGTATTTT. The variable domain in full, completed from reference TRBV5-4 and TRBJ2-3, reads ETGVTQSPTHLIKTRGQQVTLRCSSQSGHNTVSWYQQALGQGPQFIFQYYREEENGRGNFPPRFSGLQFPNYSSELNVNALELDDSALYLCASSLTSLAGGLTDTQYFGPGTRLTVL.